This TCR beta chain came from a study of beta chain features in type 1 diabetes. CDR3 length equals 15 residues. Germline values: CDR1 SGHTA, CDR2 FQGNSA. The V end lost 5 bases, the J end lost 4 bases, and 14 bases lay between the germline ends. Study-level findings and limits: Type 1 diabetes patients showed fewer insertions and more deletions at VDJ junctions. Naive, central memory and Treg TCRB repertoires appeared more alike in patients than in healthy donors. Type 1 diabetes patients had TCRB CDR3s that were shorter (moderately but significantly so) in all four CD4+ subsets.

Points on this clone: Antigen unknown.

Expressed TCRB transcripts got sequenced, as all isolated RNA was reverse transcribed. Libraries were prepared by immunoSEQ multiplex PCR; TCRdb keeps only in-frame clonotypes and omits some of them. The sample has approximately 260,000 clones, about 20% seen once. The chain carries TRBV7-2 and TRBJ2-2; a weak D match, TRBD1 (5 bases). This receptor was identified in a woman between 35 and 50 years old with type 1 diabetes. Source material: naive CD4+ T cells from blood. CDR3 nucleotide sequence: TGTGCCAGCAGCCCCGGACATCTTGGCACCGGGGAGCTGTTTTTT. Translation gives CASSPGHLGTGELFF. Variable domain in full (rest from reference TRBV7-2 and TRBJ2-2): GAGVSQSPSNKVTEKGKDVELRCDPISGHTALYWYRQSLGQGLEFLIYFQGNSAPDKSGLPSDRFSAERTGGSVSTLTIQRTQQEDSAVYLCASSPGHLGTGELFFGEGSRLTVL.